These 14 T cell receptor beta chains originate from one sample sequenced in a study of T cells in Graves' hyperthyroidism and ophthalmopathy. TCR beta CDR3 regions were amplified from RNA transcripts. The HTBI primer set served for first-round RT-PCR of the TCR CDR3. TCRdb called the multiplex PCR reads again in MiXCR, with one record for every CDR3 protein. The sample records about half a million distinct CDR3 sequences, around 16% being singletons. The specimen was blood. Every receptor here comes from a woman in her 30s with Graves' ophthalmopathy.

This clonotype has a count of ten or more. This chain's CDR3 is CSAKQGFRSNQPQHF. The CDR3 coding sequence is TGCAGTGCTAAACAGGGGTTTCGTAGCAATCAGCCCCAGCATTTT. The chain is built from TRBV20-1 and TRBJ1-5; TRBD1 agrees at 7 bases. The CDR3 totals 15 residues. The germline gives CDR1 DFQATT, CDR2 SNEGSKA (reference sequence). V lost 4 bases, J lost 0 bases, and 6 bases stayed unmatched.

This clonotype was counted at least ten times. This chain connects TRBV28 to TRBJ2-1, with a weak D call TRBD2 (5 bases). The germline V gene encodes CDR1 MDHEN and CDR2 SYDVKM. The CDR3 extends over 13 amino acids. V shed 8 bases and J shed 5 bases, with 13 bases lying between them. CDR3: CASVGRENNEQFF. The CDR3 coding sequence is TGTGCCAGCGTGGGGAGAGAAAACAATGAGCAGTTCTTC.

This clonotype was detected a few times. The genes are TRBV30 and TRBJ1-1; D possibly corresponds to TRBD1 (6 bases). With 0 bases removed from V and 5 bases from J, the gap between germline ends came to 16 bases. The CDR3 has 15 residues. Per germline, CDR1 GTSNPN and CDR2 SVGIG (reference sequence). The CDR3 coding sequence is TGTGCCTGGAGTGTACGATCAGGGGTTAGGACTGAAGCTTTCTTT. Translated, it gives CAWSVRSGVRTEAFF.

This chain joins TRBV4-1 and TRBJ2-2; TRBD1 matches at 7 bases. With V trimmed by 1 base and J by 3 bases, 2 bases remained unmatched. Germline V gene lookup returns CDR1 MGHRA and CDR2 YSYEKL. The CDR3 is 15 residues long. The DNA of the CDR3 is TGCGCCAGCAGCCAAGCCGACAGGGACACCGGGGAGCTGTTTTTT. Its protein product is CASSQADRDTGELFF.

In this sample, this clonotype turned up many times. This rearrangement joins TRBV11-3 to TRBJ1-1; D remains ambiguous. From germline, CDR1 is SGHNT and CDR2 YENEEA. There are 17 residues in the CDR3. V lost 4 bases and J 3 bases, leaving 21 bases between the germline ends. The DNA for the CDR3 is TGTGCCAGCAGCTCGGGTACGGCATTTGGGAGGGACACTGAAGCTTTCTTT. Encoded protein: CASSSGTAFGRDTEAFF.

This clonotype was seen many times. J is TRBJ2-3 and V is TRBV20-1; the D is unclear. In germline, CDR1 is DFQATT, CDR2 SNEGSKA (reference sequence). The CDR3 runs to 15 residues. V lost 3 bases to trimming and J lost 0 bases, with 13 bases between them. CDR3 nucleotides: TGCAGTGCTAGCGGGCGGAGCCCTAGCACAGATACGCAGTATTTT. This sequence encodes CSASGRSPSTDTQYF.

As concerns this clonotype: A single base separates this from a much larger clone, so it may be a read error. The chain is built from TRBV18 and TRBJ1-1; D gene unclear. The germline V gene encodes CDR1 KGHSH and CDR2 LQKENI. The CDR3 loop spans 15 amino acids. Trimming removed 3 bases at V and 4 bases at J, with 15 bases between. The CDR3 loop is CASSPGRSWGTEAFF. CDR3 in DNA: TGTGCCAGCTCACCGGGGAGGTCTTGGGGCACTGAAGCTTTCTTT.

This clonotype came up many times. The V call is TRBV10-3, the J call TRBJ2-3; TRBD1 agrees at 10 bases. Germline V gene data show CDR1 as ENHRY and CDR2 as SYGVKD. There are 17 residues in the CDR3. V gave up 6 bases and J gave up 0 bases; unmatched junction bases: 9. The CDR3 DNA sequence: TGTGCCATCAGCGCCGATCGGACAGGGGGAAGCACAGATACGCAGTATTTT. Its protein product is CAISADRTGGSTDTQYF.

The genes are TRBV5-5 and TRBJ2-3; D possibly matches TRBD1 or TRBD2 (5 bases each). Trimming pared 1 base from V and 2 bases from J, leaving 14 bases between. There are 16 residues in the CDR3. In germline, CDR1 is SGHKS, CDR2 YYEKEE (reference sequence). CDR3 loop: CASSLWQGDLTDTQYF. The DNA for the CDR3 is TGTGCCAGCAGCTTGTGGCAGGGAGATCTCACAGATACGCAGTATTTT. The full variable domain, completed using reference TRBV5-5 and TRBJ2-3, is DAGVTQSPTHLIKTRGQQVTLRCSPISGHKSVSWYQQVLGQGPQFIFQYYEKEERGRGNFPDRFSARQFPNYSSELNVNALLLGDSALYLCASSLWQGDLTDTQYFGPGTRLTVL.

This clonotype was seen ten or more times. The chain recombines TRBV24-1 with TRBJ2-3; TRBD2 matches at 14 bases. The CDR3 consists of 16 residues. V lost 9 bases and J lost 5; bases outside the gene matches: 9. The germline gives CDR1 KGHDR, CDR2 SFDVKD. Here the CDR3 reads CATASGLAGVLDTQYF. The CDR3 DNA follows: TGTGCCACCGCATCGGGACTAGCGGGAGTTCTAGATACGCAGTATTTT.

This clonotype was counted only a few times. The chain couples TRBV28 to TRBJ2-3; D may be TRBD1 (7 bases). The CDR3 totals 14 residues. Germline V CDR1 and CDR2: MDHEN, SYDVKM. The V and J ends lost 6 bases and 6 bases respectively, with 16 bases between them. CDR3 coding DNA: TGTGCCAGCAGCTCTAGGAGGGGGCGTGATACGCAGTATTTT. Translation gives CASSSRRGRDTQYF.

There are many counts of this clonotype. The J gene is TRBJ1-1, the V gene TRBV27; D may be TRBD1 (5 bases). CDR3 length: 13 amino acids. The germline V gene encodes CDR1 MNHEY and CDR2 SMNVEV (reference sequence). Trimming left V 5 bases short and J 2 bases short, with 9 bases between. CDR3: CASSRDLNTEAFF. The CDR3 region has the DNA TGTGCCAGCAGTAGGGACCTTAACACTGAAGCTTTCTTT.

This rearrangement joins TRBV12-3 or TRBV12-4 to TRBJ2-2, with 7 nucleotides matching TRBD2. The CDR3 runs 14 residues. The J segment lost 2 bases and the V segment lost 8 bases, leaving 5 bases of the junction unmatched. The CDR3 spells CASGGGLNTGELFF. The CDR3 DNA reads TGTGCCAGCGGGGGGGGACTTAACACCGGGGAGCTGTTTTTT.

This clonotype was counted only a few times. A much larger clone differs by one base, so this may be a read error. The J gene is TRBJ2-7, the V gene TRBV11-2; D tentatively fits TRBD1 or TRBD2 (7 bases each). The J call is uncertain, as TRBJ2-1 better fits the DNA end. The V gene's germline CDR1 is SGHAT and CDR2 FQNNGV. The CDR3 sequence is 15 residues long. The CDR3: CASSFGPQGDYEQFF. The CDR3 DNA sequence: TGTGCCAGCAGCTTCGGACCGCAGGGGGACTACGAGCAGTTCTTC.